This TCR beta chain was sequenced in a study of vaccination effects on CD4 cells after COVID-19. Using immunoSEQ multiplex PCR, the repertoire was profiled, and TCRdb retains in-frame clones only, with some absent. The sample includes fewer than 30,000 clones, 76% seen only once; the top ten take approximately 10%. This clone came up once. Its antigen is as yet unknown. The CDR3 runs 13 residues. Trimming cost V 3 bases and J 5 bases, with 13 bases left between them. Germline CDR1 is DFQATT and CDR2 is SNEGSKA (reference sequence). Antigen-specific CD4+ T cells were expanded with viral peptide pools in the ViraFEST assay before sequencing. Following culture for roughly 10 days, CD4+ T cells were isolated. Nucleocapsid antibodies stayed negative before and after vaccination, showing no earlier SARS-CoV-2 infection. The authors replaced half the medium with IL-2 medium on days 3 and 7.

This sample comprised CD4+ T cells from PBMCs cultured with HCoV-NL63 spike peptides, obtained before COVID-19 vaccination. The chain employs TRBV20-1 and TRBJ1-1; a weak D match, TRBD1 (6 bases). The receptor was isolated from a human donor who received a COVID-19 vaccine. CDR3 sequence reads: CSASHRVSTEAFF. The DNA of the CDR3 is TGCAGTGCTAGTCACAGGGTGTCGACTGAAGCTTTCTTT.